This T cell receptor beta chain was recorded in a study of T cells after yellow fever vaccination. Study-wide background: SMART-Seq v4 Ultra Low Input handled preparation of low-cell-number fractions. General study results and limits: Among primary-vaccination clones, most reappeared after the booster, at 96% for CD4 and about 90% for CD8.

This clonotype has a count of ten or more. The CDR3 contains 11 residues. Trimming left V 3 bases short and J 5 bases short, with 7 bases between. The germline CDR1 and CDR2 sequences are DFQATT and SNEGSKA (reference sequence). The authors made TCR cDNA by 5'RACE template switching, adding a universal primer site and UMIs. TCRdb re-derived calls from the 5' RACE reads in MiXCR, one entry per CDR3 protein. The sample holds about 53,000 distinct CDR3 sequences, around 6.2% seen once. This chain uses TRBV20-1 with TRBJ1-2; D remains ambiguous. The receptor comes from a man aged 18 to 29 who received the YFV17D yellow fever vaccine. Sample: PBMCs, either bulk or a sorted T-cell subset (CD4+, CD8+, memory, or dextramer-sorted; not recorded which), taken on the day of the yellow fever booster vaccination. Written as DNA, the CDR3 is TGCAGTGCTAGTATGGCTTATGGCTACACCTTC. Its protein is CSASMAYGYTF.